This TCR beta chain was identified during a study of blood T cell repertoires in COVID-19. Study-level background: COVID-19 samples from acute and convalescent phases originated in the United States, Italy and Spain.

During active infection, Seattle patients enrolled and were then monitored through disease. This CDR3 is 15 amino acids long. Germline-derived CDR1 and CDR2 are LNHDA and SQIVND (reference sequence). V lost 5 bases to trimming and J lost 4 bases; unmatched junction nucleotides: 6. In the authors' workflow: How many nucleated cells were present was estimated from reference gene primer amplification. Sequenced by immunoSEQ multiplex PCR; TCRdb stores in-frame clones only, minus some. The V and J calls and clone size are taken from that table; D and trimming were inferred from the DNA. Among fewer than 500,000 clones listed, approximately 90% were seen once. This clone appeared a single time.

Material: peripheral blood. This sequence originates from a young man with COVID-19, enrolled during active disease. The chain joins TRBV19 to TRBJ2-2; 8 nucleotides line up with TRBD2. CDR3 amino acids: CASSRGGRSTGELFF. CDR3 in DNA: TGTGCCAGTAGTCGGGGGGGCCGGAGCACCGGGGAGCTGTTTTTT.